The rows below give T cell receptor beta chains drawn from one sample of a study of blood T cells in healthy people across ages. TCRdb recomputed calls from the 5' RACE reads with MiXCR, one row per CDR3 protein. The repertoire holds around 1,600,000 distinct CDR3 sequences, 42% seen once, with about 3.8% in the top ten. Material for sequencing was blood. All receptors come from a woman aged 18-30 years in good health. The CDR3 runs from the conserved cysteine through the conserved F or W. A D gene is named only where the DNA matches it firmly. Size is omitted from some rows. Given values are once, few, many or a class for expanded clones.

clone_size j_call v_call d_call cdr3_nt cdr3_aa
- TRBJ1-2 TRBV13 - TGTGCCAGCAGCAGCCTTCTAGGGGGTGGCTACACCTTC CASSSLLGGGYTF
once TRBJ2-1 TRBV14 - TGTGCCAGCAGCCAACGTGCCGTCTCCTACAATGAACAGTTCTTC CASSQRAVSYNEQFF
- TRBJ2-5 TRBV20-1 TRBD1 TGCAGTGCTAACCCGACAGGGGGCGTAGAGACCCAGTACTTC CSANPTGGVETQYF
few TRBJ1-2 TRBV2 - TGTGCCAGCAGTCTTGAAGCGCCTAGGGTCCTCCTAGGCTACACCTTC CASSLEAPRVLLGYTF
once TRBJ2-5 TRBV6-5 - TGTGCCAGCAGTTACCCGAACGGCCGTCCACTCAATGAGCAGTACTTC CASSYPNGRPLNEQYF
- TRBJ2-1 TRBV7-2 - TGTGCCAGCAGCTTAGCACCGGGAAACAATGAGCAGTTCTTC CASSLAPGNNEQFF
many TRBJ2-7 TRBV27 - TGTGCCAGCAGTTTGTCAGCGGTTACCTACGAGCAGTACTTC CASSLSAVTYEQYF
few TRBJ1-5 TRBV27 - TGTGCCAGCGCTCGATACAGGGTCGGCCAGCCCCAGCATTTT CASARYRVGQPQHF
- TRBJ1-3 TRBV29-1 - TGCAGCGTTGCTGTCTCTGGAAACACCATATATTTT CSVAVSGNTIYF
few TRBJ1-4 TRBV29-1 TRBD1 TGCAGCGTAGCAGGGGGAACTAATGAAAAACTGTTTTTT CSVAGGTNEKLFF
once TRBJ2-3 TRBV28 TRBD2 TGTGCCAGCAGTTTATTTCGCCTACGGGAGGGCACAGATACGCAGTATTTT CASSLFRLREGTDTQYF
- TRBJ2-4 TRBV11-2 - TGTGCCAGCAGCGTAGAGGTGGGAGATGAGCAGTACTTC CASSVEVGDEQYF
- TRBJ2-6 TRBV5-1 - TGCGCCAGCAGGCAGGGTGGTCCCCTCGGAGGGGCCAACGTCCTGACTTTC CASRQGGPLGGANVLTF
few TRBJ1-2 TRBV4-3 - TGCGCCAGCAGCCAAGCTACCAGGGCTAACTATGGCTACACCTTC CASSQATRANYGYTF
- TRBJ2-3 TRBV29-1 TRBD2 TGCAGCGTTGAAGAGAGGCGGGGGGACCTCACAGATACGCAGTATTTT CSVEERRGDLTDTQYF
many TRBJ2-4 TRBV2 - TGTGCCAGCGGAGCTCAGAGGGGAAACATTCAGTACTTC CASGAQRGNIQYF
- TRBJ2-5 TRBV12-3/TRBV12-4 TRBD2 TGTGCCAGCAGTTTAGCGCTCAGCGGGGGCCGTACCCAGTACTTC CASSLALSGGRTQYF
- TRBJ2-2 TRBV29-1 - TGCAGCGTTGAAGACTGGGCGCGGCCTGGGGAGCTGTTTTTT CSVEDWARPGELFF
- TRBJ1-2 TRBV7-2 TRBD1 TGTGCCAGCAGCTTGAGGCTTGGGGCAGGGGGAAGTGGCTACACCTTC CASSLRLGAGGSGYTF
few TRBJ1-5 TRBV6-2/TRBV6-3 - TGTGCCAGCAGAAGGTATGAAGAGGGGCCCAATCAGCCCCAGCATTTT CASRRYEEGPNQPQHF
- TRBJ2-3 TRBV28 - TGTGCCAGCAGTTTATACGGGAGTCCTAGGACAGATACGCAGTATTTT CASSLYGSPRTDTQYF
- TRBJ2-5 TRBV12-3/TRBV12-4 TRBD1 TGTGCCAGCAGTTTCGTACAGGGGGCTTGGGAGACCCAGTACTTC CASSFVQGAWETQYF
- TRBJ2-5 TRBV9 - TGTGCCAGCAGCACCGGACAGAACCAAGAGACCCAGTACTTC CASSTGQNQETQYF
- TRBJ2-5 TRBV12-3/TRBV12-4 - TGTGCCAGCAGCTCCCGCCGGACAGCATGGAAAACATACAATGAGCAGTACTTC CASSSRRTAWKTYNEQYF
- TRBJ2-1 TRBV7-8 - TGTGCCAGCAGCTTCGGCAGGGGTACCTACAATGAGCAGTTCTTC CASSFGRGTYNEQFF
- TRBJ2-7 TRBV4-2 TRBD2 TGTGCCAGCAGCCGGTCGACTAGCGACCTGTCCTACGAGCAGTACTTC CASSRSTSDLSYEQYF
many TRBJ2-7 TRBV4-3 - TGCGCCAGCAGCCAAGTTCCGAACTCCTACGAGCAGTACTTC CASSQVPNSYEQYF
- TRBJ2-1 TRBV6-5 TRBD2 TGTGCCAGCAGACGACTAGCGGGAGGTTCCGAGTTCTTC CASRRLAGGSEFF
few TRBJ1-2 TRBV20-1 TRBD1 TGCAGTGCTAGAGATTCGGACAGGGGCTTTGGCTACACCTTC CSARDSDRGFGYTF
- TRBJ2-7 TRBV7-9 TRBD2 TGTGCCAGCAGCTCGAGGACTAGTGGGGAATACGAGCAGTACTTC CASSSRTSGEYEQYF
- TRBJ2-7 TRBV6-5 TRBD1 TGTGCCAGCAGGGGGGACAGGAGCTCCTACAATGAGCAGTACTTC CASRGDRSSYNEQYF
few TRBJ2-3 TRBV6-6 - TGTGCCACCTTCTACATTCCTAGCACAGATACGCAGTATTTT CATFYIPSTDTQYF
few TRBJ2-3 TRBV29-1 TRBD1 TGCAGCGTTGAAAGTCGGGACAGGGGACACACAGATACGCAGTATTTT CSVESRDRGHTDTQYF
- TRBJ2-5 TRBV19 - TGTGCCAGTAGCCCATTCGGACAGCCAGAGACCCAGTACTTC CASSPFGQPETQYF
- TRBJ1-1 TRBV12-3/TRBV12-4 - TGTGCCAGCAGTTATGGACATGAAGCTTTCTTT CASSYGHEAFF
few TRBJ2-1 TRBV11-2 - TGTGCCAGCAGCTTCCCCGGACAGCCAAACAATGAGCAGTTCTTC CASSFPGQPNNEQFF
- TRBJ2-5 TRBV10-2 - TGCGCCAGCAGTGAGGGAGGGTCGGGGGAGACCCAGTACTTC CASSEGGSGETQYF
- TRBJ1-2 TRBV5-1 - TGCGCCAGCAGCCAGTCAACAGGGATATTGGGTGGCTACACCTTC CASSQSTGILGGYTF
- TRBJ2-7 TRBV27 TRBD2 TGTGCCAGCAGTTTATTGGCGGGGGAATCCTACGAGCAGTACTTC CASSLLAGESYEQYF
- TRBJ2-7 TRBV6-1 - TGTGCCAGCGAACAGTTTCCCCACGAGCAGTACTTC CASEQFPHEQYF